A selection of T cell receptor beta chains follows, all from one sample in a study of blood T cell repertoires in COVID-19. Produced via immunoSEQ multiplex PCR; TCRdb's table is partial and in-frame only. This repertoire shows 30,000 to 35,000 clones, around nine tenths found once; its top ten account for 11% to 15%. The sample taken for sequencing was peripheral blood. Source of these receptors: a man aged 60-69 years with active COVID-19. Both conserved end residues are part of each CDR3. A D gene is named only where the DNA matches it firmly. Expanded clones are given a class, and other clones once, few, many or no size at all.

TRBJ2-3,-,14,-,TRBV5-1,CASSSRAATDTQYF,TGCGCCAGCAGCTCGCGGGCCGCCACAGATACGCAGTATTTT
TRBJ2-7,TRBD2,15,-,TRBV15,CATSREAGSSYEQYF,TGTGCCACCAGCAGAGAAGCGGGGAGCTCCTACGAGCAGTACTTC
TRBJ2-7,TRBD2,14,medium-sized,TRBV20-1,CSASSSSGFYEQYF,TGCAGTGCTAGTTCGTCTAGCGGGTTTTACGAGCAGTACTTC
TRBJ2-2,TRBD2,19,few,TRBV3-1/TRBV3-2,CASSQVGTTHNYPTGELFF,TGTGCCAGCAGCCAAGTCGGGACTACCCACAACTACCCTACCGGGGAGCTGTTTTTT
TRBJ1-5,-,16,-,TRBV5-5,CASRRTGLSENQPQHF,TGTGCCAGCCGGAGAACAGGGCTGAGTGAAAATCAGCCCCAGCATTTT
TRBJ2-5,-,14,-,TRBV18,CASSPTAPGETQYF,TGTGCCAGCTCACCGACAGCGCCCGGGGAGACCCAGTACTTC
TRBJ1-5,TRBD1,14,-,TRBV5-1,CASSWGTEDQPQHF,TGCGCCAGCAGCTGGGGGACAGAGGATCAGCCCCAGCATTTT
TRBJ2-1,TRBD1,13,once,TRBV18,CASSPGTDNEQFF,TGTGCCAGCTCACCAGGGACAGACAATGAGCAGTTCTTC
TRBJ1-6,TRBD1,15,-,TRBV30,CARQKGQGGNSPLHF,TGTGCCAGACAGAAGGGACAGGGCGGAAATTCACCCCTCCACTTT
TRBJ2-7,-,16,-,TRBV12-2,CASRPEGRIPLVEQYF,TGTGCAAGTCGCCCCGAGGGCCGGATTCCCCTTGTCGAGCAGTACTTC
TRBJ1-1,-,15,-,TRBV10-3,CAIQKSSSLNTEAFF,TGTGCCATACAGAAGAGCTCCAGTCTGAACACTGAAGCTTTCTTT
TRBJ1-5,-,16,once,TRBV27,CASSLSGGAGGQPQHF,TGTGCCAGCAGTTTATCAGGAGGGGCGGGCGGTCAGCCCCAGCATTTT
TRBJ2-1,-,17,-,TRBV19,CASSPVRYLVASDEQFF,TGTGCCAGTAGTCCCGTTCGCTACCTGGTTGCTTCGGATGAGCAGTTCTTC
TRBJ2-7,-,14,-,TRBV11-2,CASSARQEVGEQYF,TGTGCCAGCAGCGCTAGACAGGAAGTCGGCGAGCAGTACTTC
TRBJ2-2,TRBD1,15,-,TRBV7-8,CASSGQGTNTGELFF,TGTGCCAGCAGCGGACAGGGGACGAACACCGGGGAGCTGTTTTTT
TRBJ1-1,-,13,-,TRBV19,CASYRAGDTEAFF,TGTGCCAGTTACAGGGCGGGGGACACTGAAGCTTTCTTT
TRBJ2-5,-,14,-,TRBV11-2,CASSFRRYQETQYF,TGTGCCAGCAGCTTCCGCCGGTACCAAGAGACCCAGTACTTC
TRBJ2-1,TRBD2,15,-,TRBV3-1/TRBV3-2,CASSQDFGLAGMQFF,TGTGCCAGCAGCCAAGATTTCGGACTAGCGGGAATGCAGTTCTTC
TRBJ2-2,TRBD2,15,-,TRBV18,CASSLASGSTGELFF,TGTGCCAGCTCACTCGCTAGCGGGTCCACCGGGGAGCTGTTTTTT
TRBJ2-6,-,15,-,TRBV7-3,CASSNQGSGANVLTF,TGTGCCAGCTCGAATCAGGGTTCCGGGGCCAACGTCCTGACTTTC
TRBJ2-5,-,15,once,TRBV7-8,CASSLEGGRTETQYF,TGTGCCAGCAGCTTAGAGGGGGGGCGCACAGAGACCCAGTACTTC
TRBJ2-7,TRBD2,15,few,TRBV10-2,CASAGLAGGSYEQYF,TGCGCCAGCGCCGGACTAGCGGGAGGATCCTACGAGCAGTACTTC
TRBJ2-1,-,17,-,TRBV5-6,CASSGRTGSRVYNEQFF,TGTGCCAGCAGCGGGAGGACAGGTTCTAGGGTGTACAATGAGCAGTTCTTC
TRBJ1-6,-,13,-,TRBV19,CASSNAGYSPLHF,TGTGCCAGTAGTAACGCAGGGTATTCACCCCTCCACTTT
TRBJ2-2,-,15,-,TRBV6-5,CASSPRGSPTGELFF,TGTGCCAGCAGCCCCCGAGGTTCCCCCACCGGGGAGCTGTTTTTT
TRBJ2-1,-,15,-,TRBV7-2,CASKFTAGSYNEQFF,TGTGCCAGCAAATTTACGGCGGGGTCCTACAATGAGCAGTTCTTC
TRBJ2-3,TRBD2,15,-,TRBV3-1/TRBV3-2,CASSHNPTSADTQYF,TGTGCCAGCAGCCACAACCCGACTAGCGCAGATACGCAGTATTTT
TRBJ1-2,-,14,-,TRBV2,CASSAGGANYGYTF,TGTGCCAGCAGTGCGGGGGGGGCTAACTATGGCTACACCTTC
TRBJ2-2,TRBD2,18,-,TRBV10-1,CASSEGRLAGVRHGELFF,TGCGCCAGCAGTGAGGGCCGACTAGCGGGAGTCCGGCACGGGGAGCTGTTTTTT
TRBJ2-5,TRBD1,15,-,TRBV11-2,CASSKDRGRQETQYF,TGTGCCAGCAGCAAGGACAGGGGGCGCCAAGAGACCCAGTACTTC
TRBJ2-2,-,16,-,TRBV19,CASLNMTGENTGELFF,TGTGCCAGTCTTAACATGACAGGAGAAAACACCGGGGAGCTGTTTTTT
TRBJ1-6,TRBD1,13,-,TRBV10-3,CAISGQGNSPLHF,TGTGCCATCAGTGGACAGGGAAATTCACCCCTCCACTTT
TRBJ1-2,TRBD1,16,-,TRBV4-1,CASSPIPGQGPLGYTF,TGCGCCAGCAGCCCTATACCGGGACAGGGACCCTTGGGCTACACCTTC
TRBJ1-6,TRBD1,15,few,TRBV7-8,CASSLTDRGSSPLHF,TGTGCCAGCAGCCTTACTGACAGGGGTTCCTCACCCCTCCACTTT
TRBJ2-5,-,12,-,TRBV3-1/TRBV3-2,CASSQGLLAQYF,TGTGCCAGCAGCCAAGGGTTACTAGCCCAGTACTTC
TRBJ2-7,TRBD1,15,-,TRBV7-9,CASSPGQGTFYEQYF,TGTGCCAGCAGCCCGGGACAGGGGACCTTCTACGAGCAGTACTTC
TRBJ2-3,TRBD1,18,-,TRBV18,CASSPRNVGTGVTDTQYF,TGTGCCAGCTCACCTAGAAACGTTGGGACAGGGGTTACAGATACGCAGTATTTT
TRBJ2-5,TRBD2,16,few,TRBV27,CASSLEGGSLAETQYF,TGTGCCAGCAGTTTAGAGGGCGGGAGTTTGGCCGAGACCCAGTACTTC
TRBJ2-3,TRBD1,17,-,TRBV24-1,CATSDPPGTGGADTQYF,TGTGCCACCAGTGATCCTCCCGGGACAGGGGGCGCAGATACGCAGTATTTT
TRBJ2-1,TRBD2,13,-,TRBV29-1,CSGTSGKGNEQFF,TGCAGCGGGACTAGCGGGAAGGGCAATGAGCAGTTCTTC
TRBJ1-1,-,17,-,TRBV15,CATSSPFFYATGTEAFF,TGTGCCACCAGCAGCCCATTTTTTTATGCAACGGGCACTGAAGCTTTCTTT
TRBJ1-5,-,12,once,TRBV19,CATKPKNQPQHF,TGTGCCACTAAACCTAAAAATCAGCCCCAGCATTTT
TRBJ2-7,TRBD2,16,-,TRBV3-1/TRBV3-2,CASSHIAGGSSYEQYF,TGTGCCAGCAGCCACATAGCGGGAGGGAGCTCCTACGAGCAGTACTTC
TRBJ2-7,TRBD2,16,few,TRBV4-1,CASSHVLAGGTDEQYF,TGCGCCAGCAGCCATGTACTAGCGGGAGGTACGGACGAGCAGTACTTC
TRBJ1-1,TRBD1,13,-,TRBV29-1,CSVERYRGAEAFF,TGCAGCGTTGAAAGGTACAGGGGCGCTGAAGCTTTCTTT
TRBJ1-2,TRBD1,11,-,TRBV20-1,CSAGTADGYTF,TGCAGTGCTGGGACAGCGGATGGCTACACCTTC
TRBJ2-5,TRBD1,15,-,TRBV5-8,CASSFGQGSAETQYF,TGTGCCAGCAGCTTTGGACAGGGTTCGGCAGAGACCCAGTACTTC
TRBJ1-4,TRBD1,19,-,TRBV18,CASSPITGTGGFTNEKLFF,TGTGCCAGCTCACCAATCACCGGGACAGGGGGCTTTACGAATGAAAAACTGTTTTTT
TRBJ2-7,-,15,once,TRBV4-1,CASSQDPGNPYEQYF,TGCGCCAGCAGCCAAGATCCAGGGAACCCCTACGAGCAGTACTTC
TRBJ2-3,-,12,-,TRBV2,CASSSGLYTQYF,TGTGCCAGCAGCTCAGGACTATATACGCAGTATTTT
TRBJ2-7,-,13,-,TRBV30,CAWSPGGSGVYDF,TGTGCCTGGAGTCCGGGTGGTAGCGGCGTTTATGACTTC
TRBJ1-1,-,14,-,TRBV19,CASSIGGLGTEAFF,TGTGCCAGTAGTATCGGGGGGCTTGGCACTGAAGCTTTCTTT
TRBJ1-2,-,15,-,TRBV2,CASSERAVRSYGYTF,TGTGCCAGCAGTGAGAGGGCGGTAAGGAGCTATGGCTACACCTTC
TRBJ2-3,TRBD2,16,-,TRBV2,CASSSGRAAPWDTQYF,TGTGCCAGCAGCAGCGGGAGGGCCGCTCCTTGGGATACGCAGTATTTT